A single sample is the source of the 16 T cell receptor beta chains below, sequenced in a study of regulatory T cells in long-lasting Graves disease. Building the TCR beta libraries relied on iRepertoire HTBI primers, and CDR3 regions underwent Arm-PCR. Via MiXCR, TCRdb re-called the multiplex PCR reads, giving one row per CDR3 protein. The sample consists of some 220,000 distinct CDR3 sequences, around a fifth of them appearing once. The time point is: newly diagnosed GD, antithyroid drugs for less than 3 months. PBMC-derived RNA was used for the TCR library. Another study also made use of these data, one on T cells in Graves' hyperthyroidism and ophthalmopathy.

This sample comprised peripheral blood mononuclear cells (PBMCs), obtained at new diagnosis, from a patient treated with antithyroid drugs. These TCRs come from a woman aged 25 to 45 with Graves disease.

This chain links TRBV9 with TRBJ2-1; the D gene is possibly TRBD1 (6 bases). The J call may be mistaken, given a closer DNA end match to TRBJ2-3. Germline CDR1 and CDR2: SGDLS and YYNGEE. CDR3 length equals 15 residues. The DNA of the CDR3 is TGTGCCAGCAGCGTAGGTAGACACCAGGGGAATACGCAGTATTTT. It codes for CASSVGRHQGNTQYF.

This clonotype was seen at least ten times. The chain employs TRBV29-1 and TRBJ1-2, with D uncertain. Germline CDR1 is SQVTM and CDR2 is ANQGSEA. The CDR3 runs to 13 residues. V was cut by 7 bases and J by 6 bases, with 18 bases left in between. CDR3 region: CSALNGPTDGYTF. DNA of the CDR3: TGCAGCGCCTTGAACGGGCCGACCGATGGCTACACCTTC.

This clonotype came up many times. The chain joins TRBV25-1 to TRBJ1-6; 7 bases are shared with TRBD1. Trimming removed 6 bases from V and 5 bases from J; junction bases left unmatched: 13. The germline V gene encodes CDR1 MGHDK and CDR2 SYGVNS. This CDR3 has 17 residues. CDR3 in DNA: TGTGCCAGCAGGAAGGAAGGCAACAGGGGCAATAATTCACCCCTCCACTTT. Translating it yields CASRKEGNRGNNSPLHF.

The V gene is TRBV27, the J gene TRBJ1-2; D perhaps matches TRBD1 (5 bases). Deletions cut 6 bases from V and 4 bases from J, with 12 bases between. Germline V gene lookup returns CDR1 MNHEY and CDR2 SMNVEV (reference sequence). This CDR3 has 13 residues. CDR3 nucleotides: TGTGCCAGCAGCCCCAGGGAAGCCTATGGCTACACCTTC. Its translation: CASSPREAYGYTF.

This clonotype was detected many times. The chain links TRBV2 to TRBJ2-7; D gene ambiguous. CDR3 length: 13 amino acids. Trimming shortened V by 4 bases and J by 3 bases, and 10 bases separated the two germline ends. Germline assignment: CDR1 SNHLY and CDR2 FYNNEI. Here the CDR3 DNA reads TGTGCCAGCAGTGTAGGCCGGTACTACGAGCAGTACTTC. Its protein product is CASSVGRYYEQYF.

At least ten counts were recorded for this clonotype. This CDR3 reads CASRAWGGSTDTQYF. CDR3 in DNA: TGTGCCAGCAGAGCATGGGGGGGGTCAACAGATACGCAGTATTTT. The rearrangement uses TRBV6-2 or TRBV6-3 and TRBJ2-3; 7 bases line up with TRBD2. The CDR3 consists of 15 residues. Germline-derived CDR1 and CDR2 are MNHEY and SVGEGT. With V trimmed by 6 bases and J by 3 bases, 9 bases remained unmatched.

This clonotype was counted a few times. The chain carries TRBV20-1 and TRBJ2-1, with TRBD1 identical over 9 bases. This CDR3 comprises 17 residues. J gave up 4 bases and V 4 bases, and 14 bases lay outside the gene matches. Germline-derived CDR1 and CDR2 are DFQATT and SNEGSKA (reference sequence). CDR3 residues: CSATIREPGQGYNEQFF. For the CDR3, the DNA is TGCAGTGCTACAATACGAGAGCCGGGACAGGGTTACAATGAGCAGTTCTTC.

This clonotype was counted many times. The chain joins TRBV6-2 or TRBV6-3 to TRBJ2-3; D is unclear. Between the trimmed V and J ends, which lost 5 bases and 1 base, there was a span of 7 bases. Germline CDR1 MNHEY, CDR2 SVGEGT. The CDR3 sequence is 13 residues long. The CDR3 region has the DNA TGTGCCAGCAGTCCACGGGGCACAGATACGCAGTATTTT. It specifies CASSPRGTDTQYF.

This clonotype was counted at least ten times. The chain is built from TRBV11-3 and TRBJ2-1; D unresolved. Germline loops: CDR1 SGHNT, CDR2 YENEEA. The CDR3 has 17 residues. Trimming took 5 bases from V and 0 from J, leaving 17 bases between them. For the CDR3, the DNA is TGTGCCAGCAGCGCTCGACACTCACTGAGCTCCTACAATGAGCAGTTCTTC. This sequence encodes CASSARHSLSSYNEQFF.

This clonotype was observed at least ten times. The V call is TRBV10-3, the J call TRBJ1-1; D perhaps matches TRBD1 (6 bases). CDR1 is ENHRY, CDR2 SYGVKD, per germline. The CDR3 totals 14 residues. V lost 6 bases, J lost 5 bases, and 16 bases lay in between. In DNA, the CDR3 is TGTGCCATCAGCACAGGGCCGGGAACGACTGAAGCTTTCTTT. This codes for CAISTGPGTTEAFF.

This clonotype was recorded at least ten times. The chain couples TRBV11-2 to TRBJ2-5; D call uncertain. V dropped 3 bases and J dropped 5 bases, with 13 bases sitting between them. This CDR3 is 14 amino acids long. Germline CDR1 is SGHAT and CDR2 is FQNNGV. CDR3 sequence (DNA): TGTGCCAGCAGCTTGAGTAGGGTGGGGGAGACCCAGTACTTC. Translated: CASSLSRVGETQYF. Looking up the rest from reference TRBV11-2 and TRBJ2-5 gives the full variable domain: EAGVAQSPRYKIIEKRQSVAFWCNPISGHATLYWYQQILGQGPKLLIQFQNNGVVDDSQLPKDRFSAERLKGVDSTLKIQPAKLEDSAVYLCASSLSRVGETQYFGPGTRLLVL.

This chain connects TRBV11-2 to TRBJ1-1, with D uncertain. The CDR3 has 13 amino acids. Germline assignment: CDR1 SGHAT and CDR2 FQNNGV. V was clipped by 2 bases and J by 5 bases, with 9 bases between them. The CDR3 reads CASSLTFLTEAFF. In DNA, the CDR3 is TGTGCCAGCAGCTTAACCTTTCTGACTGAAGCTTTCTTT.

This clonotype appeared many times. This sequence joins TRBV18 and TRBJ2-1; the D is unclear. Trimming took off 3 bases at V and 9 bases at J, with 12 bases between the two ends. This CDR3 is 13 amino acids long. Per the germline V gene, CDR1 is KGHSH and CDR2 is LQKENI. This CDR3 reads CASSPLGNIEQFF. As DNA, the CDR3 is TGTGCCAGCTCACCGCTAGGAAATATTGAGCAGTTCTTC.

As to this clonotype: A far larger clone is just one base off, so this is likely a read error. The genes are TRBV28 and TRBJ2-1; 10 bases line up with TRBD2. The CDR3 is 14 residues long. CDR1 is MDHEN and CDR2 is SYDVKM in the germline V gene. The ends lost 5 bases at V and 8 bases at J; junction bases unmatched: 6. The CDR3 spells CASSRGGTSDEQFF. CDR3 in DNA: TGTGCCAGCAGTAGGGGTGGGACTAGCGATGAGCAGTTCTTC.

There are many counts of this clonotype. The J gene is TRBJ2-6, the V gene TRBV11-2; the D gene could be TRBD1 or TRBD2 (5 bases each). This CDR3 region has 17 residues. V dropped 5 bases and J dropped 0 bases, with 14 bases sitting between them. CDR1 and CDR2 (germline): SGHAT, FQNNGV. The CDR3 DNA sequence: TGTGCCAGCAGCCCCGGGACGGCTTTCTCTGGGGCCAACGTCCTGACTTTC. Amino acid sequence: CASSPGTAFSGANVLTF.

This clonotype has at least ten counts. V is TRBV19 and J is TRBJ2-2, with TRBD2 as a possible D gene (5 bases). The CDR3 runs 15 residues. The germline gives CDR1 LNHDA, CDR2 SQIVND (reference sequence). V lost 7 bases to trimming and J lost 2 bases, with 14 bases between them. The CDR3 coding sequence is TGTGCCAGTATGAGGGCCCCGGGAAACACCGGGGAGCTGTTTTTT. The encoded protein is CASMRAPGNTGELFF.